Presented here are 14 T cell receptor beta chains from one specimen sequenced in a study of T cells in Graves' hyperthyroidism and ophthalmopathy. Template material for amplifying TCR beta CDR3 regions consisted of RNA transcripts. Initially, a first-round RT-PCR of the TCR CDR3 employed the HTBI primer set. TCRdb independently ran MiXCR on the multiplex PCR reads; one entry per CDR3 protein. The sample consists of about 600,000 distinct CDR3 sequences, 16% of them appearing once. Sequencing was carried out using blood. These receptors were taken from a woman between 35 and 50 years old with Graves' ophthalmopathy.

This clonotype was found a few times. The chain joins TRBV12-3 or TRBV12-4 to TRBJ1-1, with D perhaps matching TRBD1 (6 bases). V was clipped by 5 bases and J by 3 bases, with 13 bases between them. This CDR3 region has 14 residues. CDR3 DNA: TGTGCCAGCAGTACGGAAACAGGGCACACTGAAGCTTTCTTT. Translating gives CASSTETGHTEAFF.

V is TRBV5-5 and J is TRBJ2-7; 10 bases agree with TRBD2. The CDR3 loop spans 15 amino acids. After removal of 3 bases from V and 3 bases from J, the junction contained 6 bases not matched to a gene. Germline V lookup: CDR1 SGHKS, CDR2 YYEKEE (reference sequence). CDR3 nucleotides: TGTGCCAGCAGCTCTGGACTAGCGGCTTACTACGAGCAGTACTTC. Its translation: CASSSGLAAYYEQYF.

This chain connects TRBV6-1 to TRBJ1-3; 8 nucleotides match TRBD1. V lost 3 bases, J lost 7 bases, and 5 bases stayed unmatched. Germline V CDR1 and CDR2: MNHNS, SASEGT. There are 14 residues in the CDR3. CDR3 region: CASSEDRVDNTIYF. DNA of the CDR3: TGTGCCAGCAGTGAGGACAGGGTGGACAACACCATATATTTT.

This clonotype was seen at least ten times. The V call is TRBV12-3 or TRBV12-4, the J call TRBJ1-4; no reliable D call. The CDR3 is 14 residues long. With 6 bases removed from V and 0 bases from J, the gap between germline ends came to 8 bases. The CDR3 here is CASRSAPTNEKLFF. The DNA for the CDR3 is TGTGCCAGCAGATCAGCACCAACTAATGAAAAACTGTTTTTT.

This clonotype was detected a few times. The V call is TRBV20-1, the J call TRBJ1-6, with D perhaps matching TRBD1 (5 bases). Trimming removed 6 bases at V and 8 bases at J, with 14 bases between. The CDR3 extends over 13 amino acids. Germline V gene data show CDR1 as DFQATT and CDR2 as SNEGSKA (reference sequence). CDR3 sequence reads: CSAPSGPYSPLHF. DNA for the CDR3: TGCAGTGCCCCGTCGGGGCCCTATTCACCCCTCCACTTT.

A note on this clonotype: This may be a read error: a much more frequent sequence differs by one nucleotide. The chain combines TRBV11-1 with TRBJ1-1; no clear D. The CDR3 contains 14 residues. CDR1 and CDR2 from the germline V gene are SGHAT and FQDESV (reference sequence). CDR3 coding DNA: TGTGCCTGCAGCCCAGGACTGACGAACACTGAAGCTTTCTTT. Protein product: CACSPGLTNTEAFF.

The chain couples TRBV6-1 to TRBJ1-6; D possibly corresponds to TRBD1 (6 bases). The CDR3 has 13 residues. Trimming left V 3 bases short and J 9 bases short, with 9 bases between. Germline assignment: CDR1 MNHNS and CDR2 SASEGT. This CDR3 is CASSDYRASPLHF. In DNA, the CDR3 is TGTGCCAGCAGTGACTACAGGGCTTCACCCCTCCACTTT.

CDR3 region: CASSRLAGVHTGELFF. The CDR3 DNA sequence: TGTGCCAGCAGCCGACTAGCGGGAGTTCACACCGGGGAGCTGTTTTTT. The J gene is TRBJ2-2, the V gene TRBV5-6; the match to TRBD2 covers 12 bases. Germline V CDR1 and CDR2: SGHDT, YYEEEE. V gave up 4 bases and J gave up 3 bases; unmatched junction bases: 4. The CDR3 runs 16 residues.

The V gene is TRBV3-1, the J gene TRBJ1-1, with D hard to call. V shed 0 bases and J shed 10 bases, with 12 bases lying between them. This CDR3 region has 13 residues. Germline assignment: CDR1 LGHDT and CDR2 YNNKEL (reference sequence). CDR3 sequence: CASSQDTSTGAFF. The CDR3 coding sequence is TGTGCCAGCAGCCAAGACACGTCAACCGGAGCTTTCTTT.

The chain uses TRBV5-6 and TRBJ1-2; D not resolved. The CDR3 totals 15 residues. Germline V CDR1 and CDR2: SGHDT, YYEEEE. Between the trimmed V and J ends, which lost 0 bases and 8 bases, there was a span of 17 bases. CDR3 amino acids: CASSLGNRHVRGYTF. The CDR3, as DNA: TGTGCCAGCAGCTTGGGGAACAGACATGTACGCGGCTACACCTTC. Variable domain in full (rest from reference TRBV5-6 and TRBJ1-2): DAGVTQSPTHLIKTRGQQVTLRCSPKSGHDTVSWYQQALGQGPQFIFQYYEEEERQRGNFPDRFSGHQFPNYSSELNVNALLLGDSALYLCASSLGNRHVRGYTFGSGTRLTVV.

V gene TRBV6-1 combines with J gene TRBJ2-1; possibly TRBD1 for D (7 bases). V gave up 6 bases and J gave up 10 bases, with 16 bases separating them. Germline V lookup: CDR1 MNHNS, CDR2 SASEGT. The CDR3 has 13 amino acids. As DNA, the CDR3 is TGTGCCAGCAGACGGGGGACAGCTTTGGAGCAGTTCTTC. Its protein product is CASRRGTALEQFF.

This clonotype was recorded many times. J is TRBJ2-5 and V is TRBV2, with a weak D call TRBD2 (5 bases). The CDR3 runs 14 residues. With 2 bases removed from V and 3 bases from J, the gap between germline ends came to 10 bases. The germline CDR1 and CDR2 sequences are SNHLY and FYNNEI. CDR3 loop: CASSEMFSEETQYF. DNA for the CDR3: TGTGCCAGCAGTGAAATGTTTAGCGAAGAGACCCAGTACTTC. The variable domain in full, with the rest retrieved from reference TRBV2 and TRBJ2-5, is EPEVTQTPSHQVTQMGQEVILRCVPISNHLYFYWYRQILGQKVEFLVSFYNNEISEKSEIFDDQFSVERPDGSNFTLKIRSTKLEDSAMYFCASSEMFSEETQYFGPGTRLLVL.

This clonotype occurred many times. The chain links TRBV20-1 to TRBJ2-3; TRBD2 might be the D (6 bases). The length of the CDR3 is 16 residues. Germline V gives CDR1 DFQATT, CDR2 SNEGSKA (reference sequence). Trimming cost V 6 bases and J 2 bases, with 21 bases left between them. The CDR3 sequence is CSALSYPGDSTDTQYF. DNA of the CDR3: TGCAGTGCCCTCTCTTATCCGGGGGACTCCACAGATACGCAGTATTTT.

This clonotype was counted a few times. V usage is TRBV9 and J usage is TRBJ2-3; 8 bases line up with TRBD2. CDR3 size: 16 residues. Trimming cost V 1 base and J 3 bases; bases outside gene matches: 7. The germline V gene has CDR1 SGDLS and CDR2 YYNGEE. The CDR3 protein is CASSVSPSGRTDTQYF. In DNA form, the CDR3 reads TGTGCCAGCAGCGTAAGCCCCAGCGGGAGAACAGATACGCAGTATTTT.